This TCR beta chain originates from a study of somatic mutations in cytotoxic T cells in rheumatoid arthritis. The protocol was immunoSEQ multiplex PCR, while the TCRdb copy is restricted to in-frame clones and leaves out a portion. The sample contains just over 15,000 clones, 70% to 75% of which appear only once. Researchers isolated CD4+ and CD8+ cells by positive magnetic bead selection and then checked their purity by flow cytometry. The germline gives CDR1 SGHAT, CDR2 FQNNGV. This CDR3 has 15 residues. Unmatched junction bases numbered 5, after V lost 3 bases and J lost 2 bases. Specimen: CD8+ T cells sorted from blood. The sequence derives from an adult with rheumatoid arthritis. The chain couples TRBV11-2 to TRBJ2-5; 8 bases agree with TRBD2. CDR3 sequence: CASSFSGGVQETQYF. The CDR3 DNA is TGTGCCAGCAGCTTTTCCGGGGGGGTACAAGAGACCCAGTACTTC.